These 26 T cell receptor beta chains were sequenced from one sample in a study of T-cell reconstitution after alpha-beta-depleted transplantation in children. Unique molecular identifiers were used in preparing the TCRbeta library. TCRdb called the PCR reads again in MiXCR, with one record for every CDR3 protein. The top ten hold around 2% of the sample, which has approximately 500,000 distinct CDR3 sequences, under 12% seen once. The sequences come from PBMCs, collected before TCRalphabeta/CD19-depleted stem cell transplant. The receptors were gathered from a child aged 2 to 9 with inherited bone marrow failure, due to receive a stem cell transplant.

There are many counts of this clonotype. The chain has TRBV2 and TRBJ2-2; possibly TRBD2 for D (5 bases). Germline CDR1 and CDR2: SNHLY and FYNNEI. The CDR3 has 13 residues. The V end lost 3 bases, the J end lost 5 bases, and 7 bases lay between the germline ends. The CDR3 spells CASSDGVTGELFF. The CDR3 DNA follows: TGTGCCAGCAGTGACGGGGTGACCGGGGAGCTGTTTTTT. Together with reference TRBV2 and TRBJ2-2, the CDR3 gives the full variable domain: EPEVTQTPSHQVTQMGQEVILRCVPISNHLYFYWYRQILGQKVEFLVSFYNNEISEKSEIFDDQFSVERPDGSNFTLKIRSTKLEDSAMYFCASSDGVTGELFFGEGSRLTVL.

J is TRBJ2-1 and V is TRBV20-1, with 9 bases lining up with TRBD2. Germline-derived CDR1 and CDR2 are DFQATT and SNEGSKA (reference sequence). V shed 0 bases and J 7 bases; nucleotides not matched to a gene: 10. The CDR3 is made up of 16 amino acids. CDR3 in amino acids: CSARESGGRARNEQFF. The CDR3 region has the DNA TGCAGTGCTAGAGAGAGCGGCGGGAGGGCCCGTAATGAGCAGTTCTTC.

The sample holds a few counts of this clonotype. The V gene is TRBV18, the J gene TRBJ1-6; TRBD1 might be the D (5 bases). Germline V gene lookup returns CDR1 KGHSH and CDR2 LQKENI. The CDR3 sequence is 17 residues long. V was pared by 3 bases and J by 12 bases, with 24 bases between. CDR3 amino acids: CASSPAFPKAGGKPLHF. In DNA form, the CDR3 reads TGTGCCAGCTCACCGGCCTTTCCGAAGGCGGGGGGAAAACCCCTCCACTTT. The variable domain in full, with the rest retrieved from reference TRBV18 and TRBJ1-6, is NAGVMQNPRHLVRRRGQEARLRCSPMKGHSHVYWYRQLPEEGLKFMVYLQKENIIDESGMPKERFSAEFPKEGPSILRIQQVVRGDSAAYFCASSPAFPKAGGKPLHFGNGTRLTVT.

This clonotype was detected many times. The V gene is TRBV27, the J gene TRBJ2-2, with no clear D. CDR1 MNHEY and CDR2 SMNVEV come from the germline V gene (reference sequence). This CDR3 has 15 residues. Trimming removed 3 bases at V and 0 bases at J, with 8 bases between. CDR3 region: CASSLAHANTGELFF. CDR3 coding DNA: TGTGCCAGCAGTTTGGCGCACGCGAACACCGGGGAGCTGTTTTTT.

Ten or more counts support this clonotype. The gene calls are TRBV28 and TRBJ2-7; possible D gene TRBD1, 7 bases. Looked up from germline, CDR1 is MDHEN and CDR2 is SYDVKM. Trimming pared 7 bases from V and 2 bases from J, leaving 15 bases between. CDR3 size: 14 residues. In DNA form, the CDR3 reads TGTGCCAGCACTCCGCAGGGGGGAACCTACGAGCAGTACTTC. Amino acids: CASTPQGGTYEQYF.

This clonotype appeared a few times. This rearrangement joins TRBV29-1 to TRBJ2-7; 9 bases are shared with TRBD1. Looked up from germline, CDR1 is SQVTM and CDR2 is ANQGSEA. V trimming: 6 bases; J trimming: 6 bases; junction bases outside the gene matches: 6. This CDR3 region has 12 residues. CDR3 bases: TGCAGCGTGGGACAGGGTAGTGGCGAGCAGTACTTC. Translation gives CSVGQGSGEQYF.

The gene calls are TRBV30 and TRBJ1-1, with D maybe TRBD1 (5 bases). V dropped 0 bases and J dropped 0 bases, with 8 bases sitting between them. In germline, CDR1 is GTSNPN, CDR2 SVGIG (reference sequence). The CDR3 is made up of 14 amino acids. In DNA form, the CDR3 reads TGTGCCTGGAGTGTGGGGCTTATGAACACTGAAGCTTTCTTT. Amino acid sequence: CAWSVGLMNTEAFF.

Turning to this clonotype: A clone one base away is much larger, so this may be a read error. The chain has TRBV19 and TRBJ2-7, with a tentative D call TRBD2 (6 bases). This CDR3 is built from 15 residues. Germline V lookup: CDR1 LNHDA, CDR2 SQIVND (reference sequence). The ends were cut back, 3 bases at V and 0 bases at J, with 12 bases in the middle. The CDR3, as DNA: TGTGCCAGTAGTATTTGCCGGGGGAGCTCCTACGAGCAGTACTTC. Translation gives CASSICRGSSYEQYF.

This clonotype was counted at least ten times. The J gene is TRBJ2-3, the V gene TRBV12-3 or TRBV12-4, with D perhaps given as TRBD1 or TRBD2 (5 bases each). This CDR3 comprises 13 residues. The V and J ends lost 8 bases and 6 bases respectively, with 15 bases between them. The DNA of the CDR3 is TGTGCCAGCTCCGGGGTGGCAGGGGATACGCAGTATTTT. Its protein product is CASSGVAGDTQYF.

Ten or more counts support this clonotype. The genes are TRBV5-1 and TRBJ2-3; D gene ambiguous. CDR1 is SGHRS, CDR2 YFSETQ, per germline. V lost 0 bases and J 2 bases, leaving 7 bases between the germline ends. The CDR3 contains 14 residues. The CDR3 sequence is CASSLDVFTDTQYF. CDR3 sequence (DNA): TGCGCCAGCAGCTTGGACGTGTTCACAGATACGCAGTATTTT.

For this clonotype: One base away lies a much larger clone, so this may be a sequencing read error. The conserved closing phenylalanine or tryptophan is absent in this CDR3, likely reflecting a read error. The V gene is TRBV27, the J gene TRBJ2-7, with 12 bases matching TRBD2. The length of the CDR3 is 16 residues. Germline V gene sequence: CDR1 MNHEY, CDR2 SMNVEV (reference sequence). J gave up 2 bases and V 3 bases, and 5 bases lay outside the gene matches. The CDR3 sequence: CASSFVLAGGPYEQYS. In nucleotides, the CDR3 is TGTGCCAGCAGTTTCGTCCTAGCGGGAGGGCCCTACGAGCAGTACTCC.

This rearrangement joins TRBV7-2 to TRBJ2-1; D possibly corresponds to TRBD2 (5 bases). From germline, CDR1 is SGHTA and CDR2 FQGNSA. The CDR3 has 17 amino acids. Trimming removed 1 base from V and 3 bases from J, with 16 bases in between. CDR3 residues: CASSLVPDYYGYNEQFF. In nucleotides, the CDR3 is TGTGCCAGCAGCTTAGTTCCCGACTACTACGGCTACAATGAGCAGTTCTTC. Supplemented by reference TRBV7-2 and TRBJ2-1, the full variable domain reads GAGVSQSPSNKVTEKGKDVELRCDPISGHTALYWYRQSLGQGLEFLIYFQGNSAPDKSGLPSDRFSAERTGGSVSTLTIQRTQQEDSAVYLCASSLVPDYYGYNEQFFGPGTRLTVL.

The chain joins TRBV7-2 to TRBJ1-4, with TRBD1 matching over 8 bases. Germline V gene data show CDR1 as SGHTA and CDR2 as FQGNSA. The J segment lost 8 bases and the V segment lost 2 bases, leaving 7 bases of the junction unmatched. The CDR3 length is 15 residues. CDR3: CASSLISRGREKLFF. For the CDR3, the DNA is TGTGCCAGCAGCTTAATCAGCAGGGGGCGCGAAAAACTGTTTTTT.

At least ten counts were recorded for this clonotype. V usage is TRBV7-9 and J usage is TRBJ2-7; D gene unclear. There are 14 residues in the CDR3. From germline, CDR1 is SEHNR and CDR2 FQNEAQ (reference sequence). V shed 5 bases and J shed 0 bases, with 11 bases lying between them. The CDR3 sequence is CASSLSVDSYEQYF. DNA for the CDR3: TGTGCCAGCAGCCTCTCAGTGGACTCCTACGAGCAGTACTTC.

The gene calls are TRBV2 and TRBJ1-1; no firm D call. The CDR3 consists of 12 residues. Germline V gene sequence: CDR1 SNHLY, CDR2 FYNNEI. Between the trimmed V and J ends, which lost 5 bases and 6 bases, there was a span of 10 bases. The CDR3 DNA follows: TGTGCCAGCAGTTTATGGCAATCTGAAGCTTTCTTT. The encoded protein is CASSLWQSEAFF.

This clonotype was seen many times. CDR3 coding DNA: TGTGCCAGCAGCTGGACTAGCGGCGCCTACGAGCAGTACTTC. Translated, it gives CASSWTSGAYEQYF. The chain couples TRBV7-2 to TRBJ2-7, with 10 bases matching TRBD2. In germline, CDR1 is SGHTA, CDR2 FQGNSA. The junction had 2 bases not matched to a gene; V was cut back by 4 bases and J by 2 bases. CDR3 size: 14 residues.

As to this clonotype: A much bigger clone sits one base away, suggesting this may be a read error. The chain combines TRBV2 with TRBJ2-3; 10 bases are shared with TRBD2. Germline V lookup: CDR1 SNHLY, CDR2 FYNNEI. This CDR3 comprises 14 residues. Here the CDR3 reads CVSSESSGRDTQYF. DNA for the CDR3: TGTGTCAGCAGTGAAAGTAGCGGGAGGGATACGCAGTATTTT.

This clonotype was counted at least ten times. The chain joins TRBV6-6 to TRBJ2-7, with 7 positions matching TRBD1. The trim removed 5 bases at V and 8 bases at J, leaving 6 bases unmatched. This CDR3 comprises 12 residues. CDR1 is MNHNY and CDR2 is SVGAGI in the germline V gene (reference sequence). CDR3 nucleotides: TGTGCCAGCAGTCGGCCGGGACAGCAGCAGTACTTC. Translated: CASSRPGQQQYF.

This clonotype has ten or more counts. The rearrangement joins TRBV4-2 to TRBJ2-3; 8 bases agree with TRBD2. The V and J ends lost 4 bases and 5 bases, in that order; junction bases with no gene match: 29. The CDR3 is made up of 22 amino acids. Germline CDR1 is LGHNA and CDR2 is YNFKEQ. The CDR3 DNA sequence: TGTGCCAGCAGCCCGCCGGGGGGGGAAGAGTCCCGAACGGGAGTGAAGAAAGATACGCAGTATTTT. It specifies CASSPPGGEESRTGVKKDTQYF.

This clonotype was recorded at least ten times. The rearrangement links TRBV7-2 to TRBJ2-7; D is unresolved. CDR1 is SGHTA and CDR2 is FQGNSA in the germline V gene. V lost 3 bases and J 3 bases, leaving 12 bases between the germline ends. This CDR3 comprises 14 residues. The CDR3 spells CASSLSPGNYEQYF. CDR3 nucleotide sequence: TGTGCCAGCAGCTTGAGCCCCGGAAACTACGAGCAGTACTTC.

This clonotype was seen many times. The rearrangement uses TRBV4-2 and TRBJ2-1; 8 nucleotides match TRBD2. Germline values: CDR1 LGHNA, CDR2 YNFKEQ. The length of the CDR3 is 18 residues. The V gene end was trimmed by 1 base and the J gene end by 4 bases; junction bases not matched to a gene: 12. CDR3 DNA sequence: TGTGCCAGCAGCCAAGTAGATTGGCGGGAGGCGGGGTACAATGAGCAGTTCTTC. Translating gives CASSQVDWREAGYNEQFF.

This clonotype was counted many times. This chain links TRBV9 with TRBJ2-7; possible D gene TRBD1, 6 bases. CDR3 size: 13 residues. CDR1 SGDLS and CDR2 YYNGEE come from the germline V gene. Between the trimmed V and J ends, which lost 4 bases and 3 bases, there was a span of 11 bases. CDR3 loop: CASSPDSRYEQYF. The CDR3 DNA sequence: TGTGCCAGCAGCCCGGACAGTCGCTACGAGCAGTACTTC.

This clonotype was seen a handful of times. The chain joins TRBV7-2 to TRBJ1-2; 9 bases are a match to TRBD1. The CDR3 spans 15 residues. Germline CDR1 is SGHTA and CDR2 is FQGNSA. V dropped 1 base and J dropped 5; count of bases not matched to a gene: 5. The CDR3 reads CASSLGDRALYGYTF. CDR3 nucleotides: TGTGCCAGCAGCTTAGGGGACAGGGCCCTTTATGGCTACACCTTC.

This chain links TRBV11-3 with TRBJ2-1; D not resolved. Germline CDR1 SGHNT, CDR2 YENEEA. The V end was cut by 3 bases, the J end by 10 bases, with 10 bases between. The CDR3 is 12 residues long. The CDR3 coding sequence is TGTGCCAGCAGCTTTTGGGGAAGAGAGCAGTTCTTC. Protein: CASSFWGREQFF.

This clonotype was seen ten or more times. The chain combines TRBV20-1 with TRBJ2-3, with 9 bases fitting TRBD2. The V and J ends lost 2 bases and 0 bases, in that order; junction bases with no gene match: 3. The CDR3 covers 15 residues. Germline loops: CDR1 DFQATT, CDR2 SNEGSKA (reference sequence). CDR3 sequence (DNA): TGCAGTGCTAGAAACCTAGCGGGGAGCACAGATACGCAGTATTTT. Residues: CSARNLAGSTDTQYF.

Notes on this clonotype: A read error is possible here, since a much larger clone lies one base away. This chain links TRBV5-1 with TRBJ2-7; 9 bases are a match to TRBD2. Per germline, CDR1 SGHRS and CDR2 YFSETQ. This CDR3 contains 18 residues. The junction had 12 bases not matched to a gene; V was cut back by 1 base and J by 1 base. The CDR3 here is CASSLLGLAGYASYEQYF. The DNA for the CDR3 is TGCGCCAGCAGCTTGTTAGGGCTAGCGGGATACGCGTCCTACGAGCAGTACTTC.